A selection of T cell receptor beta chains follows, all from one sample in a study of post-analysis software for immune sequencing data. TCRdb re-called the PCR reads with MiXCR, one entry per CDR3 protein. The table shows around 700,000 distinct CDR3 sequences, with approximately 59% occurring only once. The sample comprised blood. The receptor set was obtained from a girl under 10 years old with multiple sclerosis. The conserved cysteine and the conserved F or W are not part of the CDR3 here. Each record gives: V gene, D gene, J gene, CDR3 protein. D genes are given only for firm matches.

TRBV7-9,TRBD2,TRBJ2-1,ASSPVGTSGNNEQF
TRBV7-9,NA,TRBJ1-2,ASTQIGTVFGYT
TRBV11-2,TRBD1,TRBJ2-1,ASSFTRDSYNEQF
TRBV15,TRBD2,TRBJ2-1,ATSRGLAGGNNEQF
TRBV7-6,NA,NA,ASSLEGFLDIETQY
TRBV3-1,NA,TRBJ1-1,ASSQDDREAF
TRBV20-1,TRBD1,TRBJ1-1,SVTGAETAEAF
TRBV20-1,NA,TRBJ2-7,SARTDSSQYNVDEQY
TRBV6-6,NA,NA,ASSYSLDYEQY
TRBV12-5,TRBD1,TRBJ2-1,AGGKGQGENEQF
TRBV20-1,TRBD1,TRBJ2-5,SAPDREGYNEQY
TRBV5-1,TRBD2,TRBJ2-2,ASSLAGRDGELF
TRBV15,TRBD2,TRBJ2-3,ATSIEPTSGDTQY
TRBV5-1,TRBD2,TRBJ2-1,ASRWGLAESDEQF
TRBV5-1,NA,TRBJ2-4,ASSAGQENIQY
TRBV20-1,TRBD2,TRBJ2-3,SASGDSDTQY
TRBV20-1,NA,TRBJ2-7,SAKAGLNAYEQY
TRBV20-1,NA,TRBJ1-5,SSAGASNQPQH
TRBV20-1,NA,TRBJ1-2,SAGTVGGVLGYT
TRBV12-3/TRBV12-4,TRBD1,TRBJ1-2,ASSRSDRGRGYT
TRBV24-1,TRBD2,TRBJ2-1,ATSDSPGTSGRHSYNEQF
TRBV29-1,NA,TRBJ2-5,SVERLAAPQETQY
TRBV12-3/TRBV12-4,NA,TRBJ2-1,ASSFDGAYNEQF
TRBV4-3,NA,TRBJ2-1,ASSQDPPGVANNEQF
TRBV7-2,NA,TRBJ2-5,ASSLESAKETQY
TRBV20-1,TRBD2,TRBJ2-1,SARGTSGNSYNEQF
TRBV20-1,NA,TRBJ2-1,SARILTGHSYNEQF
TRBV4-3,NA,TRBJ2-5,ASSQVASLGDEQY
TRBV13,NA,TRBJ1-2,ASSLGGRIGGYT
TRBV25-1,NA,TRBJ1-1,ASQQQGNTEAF
TRBV29-1,NA,TRBJ1-5,SVVSQTNQPQH
TRBV5-6,TRBD2,TRBJ2-3,ASSLVLAGGRDTQY
TRBV24-1,TRBD2,TRBJ2-1,ATSDKTSPIYNEQF
TRBV6-1,NA,TRBJ2-1,ASSYRINEQF
TRBV4-3,NA,TRBJ2-1,ASSPSPEGFFPYNEQF
TRBV20-1,TRBD2,TRBJ2-7,SARLAAPTYEQY
TRBV18,NA,NA,ASPPGWRQGRETQY